Below, one T cell receptor beta chain is given with its context. No antigen is known for it. These data are taken from a study of shared clonotypes between healthy human individuals. Sequenced by immunoSEQ multiplex PCR; TCRdb stores in-frame clones only, minus some. The repertoire holds about 490,000 clones, with around 78% as singletons. Germline lookup yields CDR1 LGHNA and CDR2 YSLEER. The CDR3 totals 14 residues. V was trimmed by 0 bases and J by 1 base, leaving 6 bases between them. Study observations and caveats: Blood was the only sampled material, and tissue repertoires likely differ.

Recent acute infections and vaccinations were absent in the healthy HIV-negative adult donors. The specimen was PBMCs. The genes are TRBV4-3 and TRBJ1-2; no clear D. The TCR was taken from a woman in her thirties or forties in good health. Some clones in this sample may be carry-over from other donors' samples. CDR3: CASSQEHSNYGYTF. The DNA of the CDR3 is TGCGCCAGCAGCCAAGAACACAGTAACTATGGCTACACCTTC.